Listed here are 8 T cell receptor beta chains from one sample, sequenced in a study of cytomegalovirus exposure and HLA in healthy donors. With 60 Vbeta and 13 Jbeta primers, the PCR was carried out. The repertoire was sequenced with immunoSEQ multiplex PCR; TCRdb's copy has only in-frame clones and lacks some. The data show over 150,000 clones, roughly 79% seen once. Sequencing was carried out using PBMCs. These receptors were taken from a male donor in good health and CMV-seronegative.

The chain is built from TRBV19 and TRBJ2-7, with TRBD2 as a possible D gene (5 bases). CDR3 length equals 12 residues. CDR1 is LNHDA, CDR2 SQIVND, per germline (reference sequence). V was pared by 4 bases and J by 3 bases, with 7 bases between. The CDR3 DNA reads TGTGCCAGTAGTAATGCGGGCTACGAGCAGTACTTC. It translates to CASSNAGYEQYF.

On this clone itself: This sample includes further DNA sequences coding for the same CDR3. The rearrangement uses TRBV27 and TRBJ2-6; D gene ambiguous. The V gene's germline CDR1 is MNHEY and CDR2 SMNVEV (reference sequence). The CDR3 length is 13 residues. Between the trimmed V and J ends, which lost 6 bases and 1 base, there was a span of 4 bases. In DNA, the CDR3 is TGTGCCAGCAGGGCTTCTGGGGCCAACGTCCTGACTTTC. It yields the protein CASRASGANVLTF.

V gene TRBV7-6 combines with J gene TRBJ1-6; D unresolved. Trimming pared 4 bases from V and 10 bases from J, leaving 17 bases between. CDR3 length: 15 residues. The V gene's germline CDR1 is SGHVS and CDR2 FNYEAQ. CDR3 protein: CASSSQAGRESPLHF. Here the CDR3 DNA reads TGTGCCAGCAGCTCGCAGGCAGGACGGGAATCACCCCTCCACTTT.

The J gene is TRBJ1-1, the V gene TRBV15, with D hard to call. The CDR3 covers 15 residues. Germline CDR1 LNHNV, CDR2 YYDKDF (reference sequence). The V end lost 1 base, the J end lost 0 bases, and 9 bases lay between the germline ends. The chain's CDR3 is CATSRVRAMNTEAFF. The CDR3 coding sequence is TGTGCCACCAGCAGAGTTCGCGCAATGAACACTGAAGCTTTCTTT.

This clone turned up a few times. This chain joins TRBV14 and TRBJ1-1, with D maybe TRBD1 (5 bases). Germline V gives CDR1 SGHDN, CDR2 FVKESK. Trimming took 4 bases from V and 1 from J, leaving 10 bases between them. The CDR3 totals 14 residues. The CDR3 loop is CASSRTTENTEAFF. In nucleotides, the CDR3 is TGTGCCAGCAGCCGTACGACAGAGAACACTGAAGCTTTCTTT.

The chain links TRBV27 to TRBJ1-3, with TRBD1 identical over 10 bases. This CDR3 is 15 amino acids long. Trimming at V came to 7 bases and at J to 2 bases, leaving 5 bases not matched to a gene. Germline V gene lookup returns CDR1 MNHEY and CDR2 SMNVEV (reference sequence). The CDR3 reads CASKGGQGAGNTIYF. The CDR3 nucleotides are TGTGCCAGCAAGGGCGGACAGGGGGCTGGAAACACCATATATTTT.

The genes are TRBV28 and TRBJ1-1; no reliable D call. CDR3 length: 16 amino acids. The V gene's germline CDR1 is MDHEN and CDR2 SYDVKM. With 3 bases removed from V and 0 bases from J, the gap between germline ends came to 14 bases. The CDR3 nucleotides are TGTGCCAGCAGTTTCCCGGTACAGACCATGAACACTGAAGCTTTCTTT. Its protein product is CASSFPVQTMNTEAFF.

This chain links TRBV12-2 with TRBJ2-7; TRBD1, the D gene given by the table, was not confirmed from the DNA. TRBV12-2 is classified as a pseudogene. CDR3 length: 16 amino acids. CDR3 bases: TGTGCAAGTCGCTTAAGCCCCGGGACAGGGGACTACGAGCAGTACTTC. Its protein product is CASRLSPGTGDYEQYF.